This T cell receptor beta chain was sequenced for a study of T cell repertoires in cytomegalovirus infection. Looking at the study overall: Through public TCR beta signatures, both CMV infection and matching HLA type were indicated.

Each CDR3 protein is one row after TCRdb ran MiXCR on the reads. The table lists under 300,000 distinct CDR3 sequences, over 9% of them singletons. Whole-study results and caveats: Dominating the ex vivo response were TCR beta clonotypes that were CMV-specific and HLA-C-restricted. Using cumulative public TCR beta family frequency, the authors identified those who carried CMV together with the relevant HLA.

This CDR3 contains 15 residues. The germline CDR1 and CDR2 sequences are MDHEN and SYDVKM. Trimming removed 6 bases from V and 0 bases from J, with 14 bases in between. As regards this clonotype: Its antigen remains unknown.

The source is a human donor in good health (CMV status not recorded). Some clones in this sample may be carry-over from other donors' samples. Specimen: PBMCs. This sequence joins TRBV28 and TRBJ1-2; D remains ambiguous. CDR3: CASSFPAVANYGYTF. The CDR3 DNA follows: TGTGCCAGCAGCTTCCCGGCGGTAGCTAACTATGGCTACACCTTC.